A selection of T cell receptor beta chains follows, all from one sample in a study of graft-versus-host responses after intestinal transplantation. Only in-frame clones appear in the TCRdb table, and some are missing; sequencing was by immunoSEQ multiplex PCR. The sample contains some 14,000 clones, around 87% of which appear only once. The sample consisted of bone marrow, taken just over 120 days after intestinal transplantation. These receptors were obtained from a human patient who received an intestinal transplant, so some T cells may come from the graft donor. The CDR3 runs from the conserved cysteine through the conserved F or W. Fields, in order: D gene, V gene, J gene, clone size, CDR3 DNA, CDR3 protein. D genes are given only for firm matches. The size field is filled for only some rows; it gives once, few, many or a size class.

d_call: .; v_call: TRBV30; j_call: TRBJ1-5; clone_size: .; cdr3_nt: TGTGCCTGGAGTGTGGGTCTTTTCAGAGACAATCAGCCCCAGCATTTT; cdr3_aa: CAWSVGLFRDNQPQHF
d_call: TRBD1; v_call: TRBV28; j_call: TRBJ1-1; clone_size: .; cdr3_nt: TGTGCCAGCAGTGAAGACAGGGATCTCCTGGCTTTCTTT; cdr3_aa: CASSEDRDLLAFF
d_call: TRBD2; v_call: TRBV6-6; j_call: TRBJ2-1; clone_size: .; cdr3_nt: TGTGCCAGCAGTGCCCCGCGCATGACTAGCGGGTTCAGGGAGTTCTTC; cdr3_aa: CASSAPRMTSGFREFF
d_call: .; v_call: TRBV9; j_call: TRBJ2-3; clone_size: once; cdr3_nt: TGTGCCAGCAGCATTAGCAATACGCAGTATTTT; cdr3_aa: CASSISNTQYF
d_call: .; v_call: TRBV7-2; j_call: TRBJ2-7; clone_size: .; cdr3_nt: TGTGCCAGCAGCTTAGATACGGAGGTAGAGCAGTACTTC; cdr3_aa: CASSLDTEVEQYF
d_call: .; v_call: TRBV25-1; j_call: TRBJ1-5; clone_size: .; cdr3_nt: TGTGCCAGCAGTGCGCTCTCCCCCAGGCAGCCCCAGCATTTT; cdr3_aa: CASSALSPRQPQHF
d_call: TRBD2; v_call: TRBV5-1; j_call: TRBJ2-7; clone_size: .; cdr3_nt: TGCGCCAGCAGCCAGGGGCGGGGACCGGGACTAGCGACATACGAGCAGTACTTC; cdr3_aa: CASSQGRGPGLATYEQYF
d_call: TRBD1; v_call: TRBV9; j_call: TRBJ1-5; clone_size: .; cdr3_nt: TGTGCCAGCAGCGTAGAGACAGGGGGCAATCAGCCCCAGCATTTT; cdr3_aa: CASSVETGGNQPQHF
d_call: TRBD1; v_call: TRBV5-8; j_call: TRBJ2-7; clone_size: .; cdr3_nt: TGTGCCAGCAGCTCGTCCGGGACAGGCTTATACGAGCAGTACTTC; cdr3_aa: CASSSSGTGLYEQYF
d_call: TRBD1; v_call: TRBV7-6; j_call: TRBJ1-5; clone_size: few; cdr3_nt: TGTGCCAGCAGCACCGGGACAGGGCGCAATCAGCCCCAGCATTTT; cdr3_aa: CASSTGTGRNQPQHF
d_call: .; v_call: TRBV18; j_call: TRBJ2-7; clone_size: once; cdr3_nt: TGTGCCAGCTCACCAGAAAGGGTCGTCGAGTCGTACTCCTACGAGCAGTACTTC; cdr3_aa: CASSPERVVESYSYEQYF
d_call: TRBD1; v_call: TRBV13; j_call: TRBJ2-7; clone_size: .; cdr3_nt: TGTGCCAGCAGCTTATACTATGGACAGGGGGTAGACTACGAGCAGTACTTC; cdr3_aa: CASSLYYGQGVDYEQYF
d_call: .; v_call: TRBV27; j_call: TRBJ2-1; clone_size: .; cdr3_nt: TGTGCCAGCAGTCCCGGGACGGACAATGAGCAGTTCTTC; cdr3_aa: CASSPGTDNEQFF
d_call: TRBD1; v_call: TRBV27; j_call: TRBJ1-2; clone_size: .; cdr3_nt: TGTGCCAGCAGTTTGGACAGGGGGTTTGGCTACACCTTC; cdr3_aa: CASSLDRGFGYTF
d_call: .; v_call: TRBV29-1; j_call: TRBJ2-3; clone_size: .; cdr3_nt: TGCAGCGTTGAAGGGAATACGCAGTATTTT; cdr3_aa: CSVEGNTQYF
d_call: .; v_call: TRBV7-8; j_call: TRBJ2-7; clone_size: .; cdr3_nt: TGTGCCAGCAGCTTAGTATTTGGGCAGGGGTACGAGCAGTACTTC; cdr3_aa: CASSLVFGQGYEQYF
d_call: .; v_call: TRBV25-1; j_call: TRBJ2-3; clone_size: .; cdr3_nt: TGTGCCAGCGGCCCATTAGATACGCAGTATTTT; cdr3_aa: CASGPLDTQYF
d_call: TRBD2; v_call: TRBV28; j_call: TRBJ2-7; clone_size: .; cdr3_nt: TGTGCCAGCAGTTCGGCCCGGCTAGCGGGAGGATCCTACGAGCAGTACTTC; cdr3_aa: CASSSARLAGGSYEQYF
d_call: .; v_call: TRBV10-3; j_call: TRBJ2-1; clone_size: .; cdr3_nt: TGTGCCATCAGCTCATACCCCGAGACAGAAATCCTCTACAATGAGCAGTTCTTC; cdr3_aa: CAISSYPETEILYNEQFF
d_call: TRBD2; v_call: TRBV7-7; j_call: TRBJ2-1; clone_size: .; cdr3_nt: TGTGCTAGCAGCCACGGGACTAGTAACAATGAGCAGTTCTTC; cdr3_aa: CASSHGTSNNEQFF
d_call: .; v_call: TRBV6-4; j_call: TRBJ2-7; clone_size: .; cdr3_nt: TGTGCCAGCAGTGACTCCCGACCTACGGTCGAGCGGTACTTC; cdr3_aa: CASSDSRPTVERYF
d_call: TRBD2; v_call: TRBV4-1; j_call: TRBJ2-3; clone_size: .; cdr3_nt: TGCGCCAGCAGCCACGCGACTAGCGGGGGCACAGATACGCAGTATTTT; cdr3_aa: CASSHATSGGTDTQYF
d_call: .; v_call: TRBV19; j_call: TRBJ1-2; clone_size: .; cdr3_nt: TGTGCCAGTAGTATGGGGACATTATATGGCTACACCTTC; cdr3_aa: CASSMGTLYGYTF
d_call: TRBD1; v_call: TRBV10-2; j_call: TRBJ2-7; clone_size: .; cdr3_nt: TGCGCCAGCAGTGAAGAAGCAGGGGGCTACGAGCAGTACTTC; cdr3_aa: CASSEEAGGYEQYF
d_call: TRBD1; v_call: TRBV6-6; j_call: TRBJ1-6; clone_size: .; cdr3_nt: TGTGCCAGCAGTTCGGGACAGGGGTTCTCACCCCTCCACTTT; cdr3_aa: CASSSGQGFSPLHF
d_call: TRBD2; v_call: TRBV7-8; j_call: TRBJ2-5; clone_size: .; cdr3_nt: TGTGCCAGCAGTGTAGCCCGGCTAGCGGGACGTTCGAGTCAAGAGACCCAGTACTTC; cdr3_aa: CASSVARLAGRSSQETQYF
d_call: TRBD1; v_call: TRBV18; j_call: TRBJ2-7; clone_size: .; cdr3_nt: TGTGCCAGCTCACCCCAGGGGGCGCGAGGATACGAGCAGTACTTC; cdr3_aa: CASSPQGARGYEQYF